This T cell receptor (beta chain) was documented in a study of cytomegalovirus exposure and HLA in healthy donors. Broader study findings: It was assumed in the presence/absence analyses that sequencing depth was roughly uniform across donors. It was in a later analysis that TCR association rates were seen to vary by HLA locus, highest for DRB1 and lowest for HLA-C.

The junction had 11 bases not matched to a gene; V was cut back by 5 bases and J by 5 bases. Per the germline V gene, CDR1 is SGHVS and CDR2 is FQNEAQ. CDR3 size: 15 residues. On this clone: Its antigen is not known.

Primers for the PCR totalled 60 Vbeta and 13 Jbeta. Only in-frame clones appear in the TCRdb table, and some are missing; sequencing was by immunoSEQ multiplex PCR. The repertoire includes roughly 150,000 clones, around three quarters of them detected once, and 1.5% to 1.7% sits in the top ten. Sample: PBMCs. The V gene is TRBV7-8, the J gene TRBJ1-1, with 7 nucleotides matching TRBD1. The clonotype comes from a man aged 40-55 years in good health and CMV-seronegative. CDR3 nucleotides: TGTGCCAGCAGCCCCGCAACAGGGGTTAATACTGAAGCTTTCTTT. Residues: CASSPATGVNTEAFF.